This record concerns one T cell receptor beta chain sequence. The data originate from a study of technical replicates of blood from a few donors. Measured with immunoSEQ multiplex PCR; TCRdb has only the in-frame clones, and not every one. The table shows about 75,000 clones, with 97% occurring only once. The receptor was isolated from a human donor in good health. Sequencing used T cells isolated from PBMCs.

The CDR3 here is CASSQTSGVVGGYTF. The CDR3 DNA sequence: TGTGCCAGCAGCCAAACCTCAGGGGTTGTTGGAGGCTACACCTTC. This chain joins TRBV14 and TRBJ1-2; D possibly corresponds to TRBD1 (6 bases). The germline V gene has CDR1 SGHDN and CDR2 FVKESK. The CDR3 totals 15 residues. V lost 2 bases to trimming and J lost 8 bases, with 18 bases between them.